These T cell receptor beta chains were read from a single sample in a study of blood T cell repertoires in COVID-19. Sequencing used immunoSEQ multiplex PCR; TCRdb keeps in-frame clones, though not all of them. This sample carries around 250,000 clones, around 87% of them seen once, and the ten largest clones take 3.6%. Sequenced input: peripheral blood. The receptor source for this set is a man between 18 and 35 years old with active or convalescent COVID-19. CDR3s leave out the opening cysteine and the closing phenylalanine or tryptophan. Size is omitted from some rows. Given values are once, few, many or a class for expanded clones.

clone_size	v_call	cdr3_aa
NA	TRBV6-6	ASSERGGRTYNEQF
NA	TRBV19	ASSYTAREQY
NA	TRBV4-1	ASSQGRGRGTGPSRAEAF
NA	TRBV5-6	ASSLLRRGGRGTDTQY
once	TRBV5-1	ASSSEATDTQY
NA	TRBV5-1	ASSLEGERGYT
once	TRBV7-9	ASSLGGRTEAF
once	TRBV30	AYTPGTGPNTEAF
NA	TRBV14	ASSQPGLTNEKLF
NA	TRBV14	ASSHRGTFYNEQF
NA	TRBV7-9	ASSVSGGAYNEQF
NA	TRBV29-1	SVEETETYEQY
NA	TRBV7-3	ASSLSGGSTDTQY
NA	TRBV6-5	ASSRTAWGEQF
NA	TRBV2	ASIGTGVNEQY
few	TRBV3-1/TRBV3-2	ASSPGLAGASETQY
NA	TRBV28	ASSLSVKNYGYT
NA	TRBV5-1	ASSSQGNTGELF